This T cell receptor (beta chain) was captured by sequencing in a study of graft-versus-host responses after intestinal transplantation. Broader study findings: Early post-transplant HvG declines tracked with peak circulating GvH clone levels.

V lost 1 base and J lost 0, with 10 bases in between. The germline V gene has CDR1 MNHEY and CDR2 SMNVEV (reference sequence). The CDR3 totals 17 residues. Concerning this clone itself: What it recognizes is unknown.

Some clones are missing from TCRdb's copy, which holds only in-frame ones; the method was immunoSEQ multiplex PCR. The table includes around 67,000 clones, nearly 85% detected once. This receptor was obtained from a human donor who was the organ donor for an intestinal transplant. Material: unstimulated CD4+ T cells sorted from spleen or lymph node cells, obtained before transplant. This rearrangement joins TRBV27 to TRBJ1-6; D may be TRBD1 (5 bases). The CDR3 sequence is CASSLLTASSYNSPLHF. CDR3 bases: TGTGCCAGCAGTTTATTGACAGCTAGCTCCTATAATTCACCCCTCCACTTT.